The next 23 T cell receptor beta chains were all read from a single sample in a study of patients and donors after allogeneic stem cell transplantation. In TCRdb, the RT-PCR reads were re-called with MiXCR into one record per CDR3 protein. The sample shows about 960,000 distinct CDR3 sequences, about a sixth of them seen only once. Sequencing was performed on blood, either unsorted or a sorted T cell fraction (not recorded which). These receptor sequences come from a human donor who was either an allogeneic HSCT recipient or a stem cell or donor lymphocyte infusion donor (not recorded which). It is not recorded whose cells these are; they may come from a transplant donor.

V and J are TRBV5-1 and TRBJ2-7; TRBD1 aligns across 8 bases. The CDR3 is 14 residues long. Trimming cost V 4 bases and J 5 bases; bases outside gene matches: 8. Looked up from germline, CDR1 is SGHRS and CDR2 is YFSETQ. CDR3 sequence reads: CASSPGTGWNEQYF. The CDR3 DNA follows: TGCGCCAGCAGCCCCGGGACAGGTTGGAACGAGCAGTACTTC.

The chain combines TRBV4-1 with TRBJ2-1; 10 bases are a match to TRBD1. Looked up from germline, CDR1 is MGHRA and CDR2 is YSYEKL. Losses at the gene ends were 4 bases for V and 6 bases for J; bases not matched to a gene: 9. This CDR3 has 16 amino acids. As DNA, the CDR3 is TGCGCCAGCAGCCCGAGACCGGGACAGGGGATCAATGAGCAGTTCTTC. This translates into CASSPRPGQGINEQFF.

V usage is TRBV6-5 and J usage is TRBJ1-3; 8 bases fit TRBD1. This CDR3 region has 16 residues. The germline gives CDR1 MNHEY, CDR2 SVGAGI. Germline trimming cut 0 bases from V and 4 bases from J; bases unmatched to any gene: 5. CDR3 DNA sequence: TGTGCCAGCAGTTACTCCGGCAGGGGGCTAGGAAACACCATATATTTT. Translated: CASSYSGRGLGNTIYF.

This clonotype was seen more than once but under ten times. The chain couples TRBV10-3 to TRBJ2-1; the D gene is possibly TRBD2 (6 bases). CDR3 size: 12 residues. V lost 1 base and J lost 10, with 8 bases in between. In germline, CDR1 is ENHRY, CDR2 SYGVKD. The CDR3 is CAISEWGEEQFF. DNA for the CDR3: TGTGCCATCAGTGAGTGGGGGGAAGAGCAGTTCTTC.

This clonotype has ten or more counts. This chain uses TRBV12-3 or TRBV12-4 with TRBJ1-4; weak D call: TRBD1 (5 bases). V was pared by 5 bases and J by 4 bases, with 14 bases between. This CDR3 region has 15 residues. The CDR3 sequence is CASSHRGSDNEKLFF. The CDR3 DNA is TGTGCCAGCAGTCACCGGGGCTCGGATAATGAAAAACTGTTTTTT.

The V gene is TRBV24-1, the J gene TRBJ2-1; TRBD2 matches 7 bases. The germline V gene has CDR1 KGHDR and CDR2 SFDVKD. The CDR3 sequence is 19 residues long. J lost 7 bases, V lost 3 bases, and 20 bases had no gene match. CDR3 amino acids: CATSDPSGGERHRNNEQFF. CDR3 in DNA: TGTGCCACCAGTGATCCCTCTGGGGGGGAACGCCACCGCAATAATGAGCAGTTCTTC.

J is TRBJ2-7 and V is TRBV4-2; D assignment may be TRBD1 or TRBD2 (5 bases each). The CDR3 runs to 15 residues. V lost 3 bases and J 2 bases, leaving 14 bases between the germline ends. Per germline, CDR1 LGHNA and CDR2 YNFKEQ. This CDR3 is CASSHLQGAPYEQYF. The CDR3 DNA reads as TGTGCCAGCAGCCACCTCCAGGGAGCCCCCTACGAGCAGTACTTC.

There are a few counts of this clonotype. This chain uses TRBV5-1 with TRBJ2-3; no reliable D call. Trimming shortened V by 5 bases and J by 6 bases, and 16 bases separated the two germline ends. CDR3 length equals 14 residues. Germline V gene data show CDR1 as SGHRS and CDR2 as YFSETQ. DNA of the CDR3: TGCGCCAGCAGAGGGTTCCTCCAAGGGGATACGCAGTATTTT. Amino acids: CASRGFLQGDTQYF.

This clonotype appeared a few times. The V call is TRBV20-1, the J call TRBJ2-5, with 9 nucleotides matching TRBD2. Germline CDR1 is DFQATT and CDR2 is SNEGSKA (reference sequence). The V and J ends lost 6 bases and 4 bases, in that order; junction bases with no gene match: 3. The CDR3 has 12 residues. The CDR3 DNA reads TGCAGTGCCCAACTAGCGGGAGAGACCCAGTACTTC. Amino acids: CSAQLAGETQYF.

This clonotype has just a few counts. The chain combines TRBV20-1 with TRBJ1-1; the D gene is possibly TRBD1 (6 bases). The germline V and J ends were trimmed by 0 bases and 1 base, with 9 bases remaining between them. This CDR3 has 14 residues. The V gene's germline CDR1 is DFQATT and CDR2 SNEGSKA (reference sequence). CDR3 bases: TGCAGTGCTAGAGAAGGGGGTCGGAACACTGAAGCTTTCTTT. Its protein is CSAREGGRNTEAFF.

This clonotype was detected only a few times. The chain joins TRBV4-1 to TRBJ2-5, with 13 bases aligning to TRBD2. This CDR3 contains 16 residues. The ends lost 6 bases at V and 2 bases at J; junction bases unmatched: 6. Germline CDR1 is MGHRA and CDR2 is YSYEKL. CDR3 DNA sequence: TGCGCCAGCAGTATTCGGACTAGCGGGAGTCAAGAGACCCAGTACTTC. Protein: CASSIRTSGSQETQYF.

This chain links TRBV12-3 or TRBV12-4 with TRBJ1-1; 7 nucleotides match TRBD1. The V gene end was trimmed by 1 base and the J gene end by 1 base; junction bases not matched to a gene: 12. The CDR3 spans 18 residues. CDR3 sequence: CASSLGNDRVKWNTEAFF. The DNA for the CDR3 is TGTGCCAGCAGTTTAGGGAATGACAGGGTTAAATGGAACACTGAAGCTTTCTTT.

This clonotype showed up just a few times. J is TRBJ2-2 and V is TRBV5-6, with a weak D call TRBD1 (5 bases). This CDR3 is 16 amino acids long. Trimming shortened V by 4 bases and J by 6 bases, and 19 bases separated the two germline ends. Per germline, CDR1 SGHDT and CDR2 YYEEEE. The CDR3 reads CASSRQGNGLAGELFF. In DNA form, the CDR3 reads TGTGCCAGCAGCCGGCAGGGTAACGGTTTGGCCGGGGAGCTGTTTTTT. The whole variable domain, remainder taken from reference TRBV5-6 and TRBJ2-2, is DAGVTQSPTHLIKTRGQQVTLRCSPKSGHDTVSWYQQALGQGPQFIFQYYEEEERQRGNFPDRFSGHQFPNYSSELNVNALLLGDSALYLCASSRQGNGLAGELFFGEGSRLTVL.

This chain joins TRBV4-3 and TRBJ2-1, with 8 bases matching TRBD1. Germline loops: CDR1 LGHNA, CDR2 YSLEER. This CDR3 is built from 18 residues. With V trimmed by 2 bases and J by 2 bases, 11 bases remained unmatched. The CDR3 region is CASSQPRTGLETYNEQFF. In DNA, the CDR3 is TGCGCCAGCAGCCAACCGAGGACAGGGCTCGAAACCTACAATGAGCAGTTCTTC.

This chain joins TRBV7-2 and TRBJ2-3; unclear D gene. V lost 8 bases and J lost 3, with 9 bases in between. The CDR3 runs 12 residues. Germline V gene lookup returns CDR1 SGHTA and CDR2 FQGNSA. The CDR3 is CASLRWTDTQYF. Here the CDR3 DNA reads TGTGCCAGCCTGCGTTGGACAGATACGCAGTATTTT.

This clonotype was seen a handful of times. As DNA, the CDR3 is TGCAGTGCCGCGGGGTCCATGAACACTGAAGCTTTCTTT. Protein sequence: CSAAGSMNTEAFF. This sequence joins TRBV20-1 and TRBJ1-1; D ambiguous. The CDR3 sequence is 13 residues long. The germline gives CDR1 DFQATT, CDR2 SNEGSKA (reference sequence). Trimming took off 6 bases at V and 0 bases at J, with 11 bases between the two ends.

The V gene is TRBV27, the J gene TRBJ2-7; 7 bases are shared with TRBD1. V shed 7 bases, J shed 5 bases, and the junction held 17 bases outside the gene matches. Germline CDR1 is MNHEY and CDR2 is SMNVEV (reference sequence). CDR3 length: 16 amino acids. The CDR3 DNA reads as TGTGCCAGCAAACCCCCGGAGACAGGGTTGAGGCACGAGCAGTACTTC. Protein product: CASKPPETGLRHEQYF.

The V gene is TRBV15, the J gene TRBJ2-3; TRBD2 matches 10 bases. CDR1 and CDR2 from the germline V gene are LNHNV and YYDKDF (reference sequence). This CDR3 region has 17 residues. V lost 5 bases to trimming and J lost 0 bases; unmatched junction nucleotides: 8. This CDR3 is CATSSRILAGSTDTQYF. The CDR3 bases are TGTGCCACCAGCTCCCGCATACTAGCGGGGAGCACAGATACGCAGTATTTT.

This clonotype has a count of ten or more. The CDR3 sequence is CASSRTSPSVEQYF. CDR3 bases: TGTGCCAGCAGTAGGACTTCCCCCTCGGTGGAGCAGTACTTC. The chain combines TRBV12-3 or TRBV12-4 with TRBJ2-7; possible D gene TRBD2, 5 bases. V lost 5 bases and J 7 bases, leaving 18 bases between the germline ends. The CDR3 covers 14 residues.

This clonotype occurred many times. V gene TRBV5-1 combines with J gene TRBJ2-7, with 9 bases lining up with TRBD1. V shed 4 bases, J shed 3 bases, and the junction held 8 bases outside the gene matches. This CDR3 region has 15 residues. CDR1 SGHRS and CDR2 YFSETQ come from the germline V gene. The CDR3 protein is CASSLLDRGIYEQYF. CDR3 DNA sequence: TGCGCCAGCAGCCTGCTCGACAGGGGGATCTACGAGCAGTACTTC. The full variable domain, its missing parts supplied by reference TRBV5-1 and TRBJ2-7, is KAGVTQTPRYLIKTRGQQVTLSCSPISGHRSVSWYQQTPGQGLQFLFEYFSETQRNKGNFPGRFSGRQFSNSRSEMNVSTLELGDSALYLCASSLLDRGIYEQYFGPGTRLTVT.

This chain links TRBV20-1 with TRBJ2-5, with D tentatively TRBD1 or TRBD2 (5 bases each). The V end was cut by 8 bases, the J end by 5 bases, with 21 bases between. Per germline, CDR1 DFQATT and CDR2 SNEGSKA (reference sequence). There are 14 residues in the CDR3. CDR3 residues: CSTVDSVWGETQYF. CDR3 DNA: TGCAGTACCGTTGACAGTGTCTGGGGGGAGACCCAGTACTTC.

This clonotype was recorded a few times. DNA of the CDR3: TGTGCCAGCAGTCCATCGGCACTGATGGGGGCCTACGAGCAGTACTTC. Its translation: CASSPSALMGAYEQYF. The chain combines TRBV2 with TRBJ2-7; the D call may be TRBD1 or TRBD2 (5 bases each). CDR3 size: 16 residues. Germline CDR1 SNHLY, CDR2 FYNNEI. The V and J ends lost 5 bases and 2 bases respectively, with 19 bases between them.

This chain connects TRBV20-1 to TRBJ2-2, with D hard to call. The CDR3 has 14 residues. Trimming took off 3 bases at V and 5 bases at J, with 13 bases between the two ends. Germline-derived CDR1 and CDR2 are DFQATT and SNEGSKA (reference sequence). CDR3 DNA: TGCAGTGCTAGTTTGTGGCAGAATACCGGGGAGCTGTTTTTT. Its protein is CSASLWQNTGELFF.